This TCR beta chain was obtained from a study of technical replicates of blood from a handful of donors. The protocol was immunoSEQ multiplex PCR, while the TCRdb copy is restricted to in-frame clones and leaves out a portion. The table lists over 55,000 clones, more than 75% of them singletons, with approximately 5.1% in the top ten. This CDR3 spans 13 amino acids. Germline CDR1 reads SGHTA; CDR2 reads FQGNSA. V lost 5 bases and J lost 6; bases outside the gene matches: 6. Sequencing was done on a sample of PBMCs. J is TRBJ2-7 and V is TRBV7-2; 8 bases fit TRBD2. The TCR originated in a human donor in good health. Some clones in this sample may be carry-over from other donors' samples. CDR3 nucleotides: TGTGCCAGCAGCCTCCGGACTAGCCGCGAGCAGTACTTC. Protein: CASSLRTSREQYF.